This T cell receptor beta chain was found in a study of blood T cell repertoires in COVID-19. Study-level information: The United States, Italy and Spain provided the acute and convalescent COVID-19 samples. From T cells, B-cell-depleted T cells, or PBMCs came the material, which was cDNA or gDNA.

The germline V gene encodes CDR1 SGHNT and CDR2 YYREEE (reference sequence). Between the trimmed V and J ends, which lost 7 bases and 6 bases, there was a span of 13 bases. The CDR3 is 13 residues long. As processed by the authors: The assay estimated nucleated cells by amplifying reference gene primers. This table comes from immunoSEQ multiplex PCR, and its TCRdb copy is limited to in-frame clones, with some not included. The V and J calls and clone size come from that table; D and trimming were worked out from the DNA. Here the sample spans under 300,000 clones, approximately 87% being singletons. V gene TRBV5-4 combines with J gene TRBJ1-4, with D maybe TRBD1 (6 bases). Specimen: peripheral blood. This clonotype originated in a man in his fifties or sixties who had recovered from COVID-19. The CDR3 loop is CASSQGPDEKLFF. The CDR3 DNA reads TGTGCCAGCTCACAGGGCCCGGATGAAAAACTGTTTTTT.